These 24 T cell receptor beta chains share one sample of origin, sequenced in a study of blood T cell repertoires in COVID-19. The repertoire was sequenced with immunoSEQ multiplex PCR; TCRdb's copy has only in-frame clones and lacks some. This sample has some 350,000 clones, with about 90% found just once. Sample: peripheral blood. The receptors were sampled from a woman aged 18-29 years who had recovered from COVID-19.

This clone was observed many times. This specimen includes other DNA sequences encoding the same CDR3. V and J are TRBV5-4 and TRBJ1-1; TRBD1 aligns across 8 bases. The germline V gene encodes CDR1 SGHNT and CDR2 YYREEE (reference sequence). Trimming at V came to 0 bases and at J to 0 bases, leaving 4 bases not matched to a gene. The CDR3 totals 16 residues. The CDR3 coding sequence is TGTGCCAGCAGCTTGGGGACAGGGCTAATGAACACTGAAGCTTTCTTT. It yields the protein CASSLGTGLMNTEAFF.

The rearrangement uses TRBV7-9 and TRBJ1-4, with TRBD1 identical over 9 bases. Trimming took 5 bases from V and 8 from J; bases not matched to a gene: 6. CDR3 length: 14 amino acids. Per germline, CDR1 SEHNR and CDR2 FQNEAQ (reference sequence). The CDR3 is CASSTGQGGEKLFF. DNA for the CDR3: TGTGCCAGCAGCACGGGACAGGGAGGCGAAAAACTGTTTTTT.

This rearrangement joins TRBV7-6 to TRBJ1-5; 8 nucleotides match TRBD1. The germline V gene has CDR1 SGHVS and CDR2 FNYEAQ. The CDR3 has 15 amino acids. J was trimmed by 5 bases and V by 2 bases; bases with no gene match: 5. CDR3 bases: TGTGCCAGCAGCTTAATGACAGGGGCGGATCAGCCCCAGCATTTT. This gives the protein CASSLMTGADQPQHF.

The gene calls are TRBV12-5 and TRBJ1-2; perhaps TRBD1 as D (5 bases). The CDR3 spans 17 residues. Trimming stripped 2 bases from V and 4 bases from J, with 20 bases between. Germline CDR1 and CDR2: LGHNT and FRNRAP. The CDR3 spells CASGLQEGFGVGYGYTF. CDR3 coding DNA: TGTGCTAGTGGTTTGCAGGAGGGGTTTGGGGTTGGCTATGGCTACACCTTC.

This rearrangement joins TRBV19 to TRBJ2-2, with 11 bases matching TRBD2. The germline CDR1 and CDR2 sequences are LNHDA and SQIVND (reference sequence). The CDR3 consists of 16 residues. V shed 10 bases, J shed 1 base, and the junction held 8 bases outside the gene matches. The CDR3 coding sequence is TGTGCCACCATTAGCGGGAGGGGCTGGAACACCGGGGAGCTGTTTTTT. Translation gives CATISGRGWNTGELFF.

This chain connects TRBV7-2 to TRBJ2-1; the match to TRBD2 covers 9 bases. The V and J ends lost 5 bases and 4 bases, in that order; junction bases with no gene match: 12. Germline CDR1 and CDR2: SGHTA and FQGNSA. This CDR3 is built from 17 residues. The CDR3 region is CASSPLGLAGTYNEQFF. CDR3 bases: TGTGCCAGCAGCCCGCTAGGGCTAGCGGGAACTTACAATGAGCAGTTCTTC.

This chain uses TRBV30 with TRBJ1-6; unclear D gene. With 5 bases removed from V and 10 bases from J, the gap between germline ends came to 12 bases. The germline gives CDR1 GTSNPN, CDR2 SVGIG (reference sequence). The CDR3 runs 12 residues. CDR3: CAWSQRESPLHF. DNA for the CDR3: TGTGCCTGGTCTCAGAGGGAGTCACCCCTCCACTTT.

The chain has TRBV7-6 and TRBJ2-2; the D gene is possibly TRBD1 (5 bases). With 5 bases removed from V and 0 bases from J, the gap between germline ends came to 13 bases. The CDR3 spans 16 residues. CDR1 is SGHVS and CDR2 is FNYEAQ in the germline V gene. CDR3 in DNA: TGTGCCAGCAGCCGAAGACAGAACGCGAACACCGGGGAGCTGTTTTTT. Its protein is CASSRRQNANTGELFF.

CDR3 DNA sequence: TGTGCCAGCAGTTACGTAGGGGCGGGGGGAAACACCATATATTTT. Protein product: CASSYVGAGGNTIYF. The chain couples TRBV6-5 to TRBJ1-3; the D gene is possibly TRBD1 (5 bases). Germline V CDR1 and CDR2: MNHEY, SVGAGI. This CDR3 spans 15 amino acids. V was pared by 2 bases and J by 4 bases, with 12 bases between.

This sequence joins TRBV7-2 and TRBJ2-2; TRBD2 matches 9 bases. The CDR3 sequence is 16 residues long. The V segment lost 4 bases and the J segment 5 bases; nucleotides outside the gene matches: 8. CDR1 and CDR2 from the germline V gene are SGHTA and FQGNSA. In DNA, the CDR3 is TGTGCCAGCAGCTCATTAGCGGGAGCAGGGACCGGGGAGCTGTTTTTT. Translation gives CASSSLAGAGTGELFF.

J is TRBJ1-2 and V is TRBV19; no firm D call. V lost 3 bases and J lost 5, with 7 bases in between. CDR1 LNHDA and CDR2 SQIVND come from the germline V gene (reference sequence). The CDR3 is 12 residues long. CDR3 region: CASSMKPYGYTF. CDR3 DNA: TGTGCCAGTAGTATGAAGCCATATGGCTACACCTTC.

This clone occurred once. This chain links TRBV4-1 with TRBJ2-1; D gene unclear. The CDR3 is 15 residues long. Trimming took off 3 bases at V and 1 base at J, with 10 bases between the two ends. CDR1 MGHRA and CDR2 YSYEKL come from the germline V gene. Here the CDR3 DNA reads TGCGCCAGCAGCCAGGTCGACTGGTCCTACAATGAGCAGTTCTTC. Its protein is CASSQVDWSYNEQFF.

CDR3 nucleotide sequence: TGTGCCAGCAGTTTAGCCCTAGAAAACGAGCAGTACGTC. Translating gives CASSLALENEQYV. The rearrangement uses TRBV12-3 or TRBV12-4 and TRBJ2-7; no firm D call. The CDR3 is 13 residues long. Trimming took 0 bases from V and 5 from J, leaving 8 bases between them.

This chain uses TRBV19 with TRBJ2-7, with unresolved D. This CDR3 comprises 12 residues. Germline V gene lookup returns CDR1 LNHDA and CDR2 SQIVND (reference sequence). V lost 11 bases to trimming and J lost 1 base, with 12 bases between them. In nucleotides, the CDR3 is TGTGCCTCGCGTCCCCCGTCCTACGAGCAGTACGTC. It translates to CASRPPSYEQYV.

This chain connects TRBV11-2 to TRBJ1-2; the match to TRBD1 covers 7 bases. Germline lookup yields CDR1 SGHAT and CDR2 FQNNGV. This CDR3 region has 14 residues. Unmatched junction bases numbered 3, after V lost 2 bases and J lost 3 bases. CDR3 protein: CASSLSGTDYGYTF. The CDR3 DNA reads TGTGCCAGCAGCTTATCCGGGACAGACTATGGCTACACCTTC.

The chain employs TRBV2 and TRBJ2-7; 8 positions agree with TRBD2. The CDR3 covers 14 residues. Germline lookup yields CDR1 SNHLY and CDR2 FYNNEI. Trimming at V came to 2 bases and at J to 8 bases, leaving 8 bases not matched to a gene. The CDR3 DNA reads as TGTGCCAGCAGTGAACCCGGGAGGGCCCATAAGCAGTACGTC. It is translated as CASSEPGRAHKQYV.

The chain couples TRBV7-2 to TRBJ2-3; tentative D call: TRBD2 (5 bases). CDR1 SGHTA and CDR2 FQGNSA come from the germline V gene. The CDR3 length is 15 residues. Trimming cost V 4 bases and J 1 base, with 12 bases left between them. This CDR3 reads CASSSLARGTDTQYF. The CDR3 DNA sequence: TGTGCCAGCAGCTCTCTAGCTAGGGGCACAGATACGCAGTATTTT.

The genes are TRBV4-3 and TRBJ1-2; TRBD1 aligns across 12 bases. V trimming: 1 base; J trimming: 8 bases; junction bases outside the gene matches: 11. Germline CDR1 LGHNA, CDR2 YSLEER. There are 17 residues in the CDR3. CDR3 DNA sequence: TGCGCCAGCAGCCAAGTCCCAGAAGGGACAGGGGGCCGAGGCTACACCTTC. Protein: CASSQVPEGTGGRGYTF.

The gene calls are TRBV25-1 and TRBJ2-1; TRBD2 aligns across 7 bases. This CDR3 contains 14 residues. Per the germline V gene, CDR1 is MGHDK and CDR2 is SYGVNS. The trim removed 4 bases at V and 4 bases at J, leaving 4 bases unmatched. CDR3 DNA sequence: TGTGCCAGCAGTGCTCCTAGCGGATACAATGAGCAGTTCTTC. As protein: CASSAPSGYNEQFF.

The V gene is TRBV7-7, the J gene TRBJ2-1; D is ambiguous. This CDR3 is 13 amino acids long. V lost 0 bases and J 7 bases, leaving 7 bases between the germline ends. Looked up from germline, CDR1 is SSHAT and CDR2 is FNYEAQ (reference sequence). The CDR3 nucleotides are TGTGCCAGCAGCTTAGCGCTAGGAAATGAGCAGTTCTTC. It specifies CASSLALGNEQFF.

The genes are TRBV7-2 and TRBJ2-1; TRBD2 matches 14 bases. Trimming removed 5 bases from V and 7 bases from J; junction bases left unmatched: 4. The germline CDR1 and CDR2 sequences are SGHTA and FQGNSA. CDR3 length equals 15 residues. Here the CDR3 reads CASSTGLAGGNEQFF. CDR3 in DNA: TGTGCCAGCAGCACCGGACTAGCGGGAGGAAATGAGCAGTTCTTC.

The CDR3 region has the DNA TGTGCCAGCAGCCAGTCCAGGGGATCCACTGAAGCTTTCTTT. Protein product: CASSQSRGSTEAFF. The rearrangement uses TRBV14 and TRBJ1-1; D is possibly TRBD1 (6 bases). The germline V and J ends were trimmed by 3 bases and 4 bases, with 12 bases remaining between them. From germline, CDR1 is SGHDN and CDR2 FVKESK. This CDR3 region has 14 residues.

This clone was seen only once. CDR3 nucleotides: TGCGCCAGCAGCCAAGCCAGGAATGAAAAACTGTTTTTT. It codes for CASSQARNEKLFF. The chain joins TRBV4-3 to TRBJ1-4, with no clear D. V dropped 1 base and J dropped 5 bases, with 5 bases sitting between them. The germline V gene encodes CDR1 LGHNA and CDR2 YSLEER. The CDR3 is 13 amino acids.

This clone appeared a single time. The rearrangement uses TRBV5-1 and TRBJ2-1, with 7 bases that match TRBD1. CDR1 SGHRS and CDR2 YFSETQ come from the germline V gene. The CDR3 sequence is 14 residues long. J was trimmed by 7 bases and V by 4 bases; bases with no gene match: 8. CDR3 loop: CASSPATGRNEQFF. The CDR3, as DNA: TGCGCCAGCAGCCCGGCGACAGGGCGTAATGAGCAGTTCTTC.